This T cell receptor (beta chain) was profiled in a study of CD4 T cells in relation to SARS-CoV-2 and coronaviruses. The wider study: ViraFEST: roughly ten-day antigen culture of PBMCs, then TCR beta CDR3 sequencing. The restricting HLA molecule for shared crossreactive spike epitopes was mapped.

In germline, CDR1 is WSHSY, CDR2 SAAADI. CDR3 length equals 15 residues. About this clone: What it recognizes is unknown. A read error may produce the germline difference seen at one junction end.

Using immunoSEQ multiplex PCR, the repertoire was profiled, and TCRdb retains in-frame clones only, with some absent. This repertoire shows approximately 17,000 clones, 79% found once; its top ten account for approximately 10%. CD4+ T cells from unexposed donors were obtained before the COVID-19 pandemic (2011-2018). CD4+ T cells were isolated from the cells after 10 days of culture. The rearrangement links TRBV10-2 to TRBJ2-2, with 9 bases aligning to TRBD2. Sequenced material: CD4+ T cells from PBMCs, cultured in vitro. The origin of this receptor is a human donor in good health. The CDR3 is CASRLAGANTGELLF. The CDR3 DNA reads TGCGCCAGCAGATTAGCGGGGGCGAACACCGGGGAGCTGCTTTTT.